Listed below are T cell receptor beta chains from one sample, sequenced in a study of blood T cell repertoires in COVID-19. Measured with immunoSEQ multiplex PCR; TCRdb has only the in-frame clones, and not every one. The data hold 200,000 to 250,000 clones, with 86% observed a single time. Sequences were obtained from peripheral blood. The origin of the receptors is a man older than 75 with acute or convalescent COVID-19. Each CDR3 is given with its conserved first and last residue. Fields, in order: clone size, V gene, D gene, J gene, CDR3 DNA, CDR3 protein. D genes are given only for firm matches. The size field is filled for only some rows; it gives once, few, many or a size class.

NA	TRBV27	TRBD1	TRBJ1-2	TGTGCCAGCAGTTTAACGGAGGACAGGCCCCGCTATGGCTACACCTTC	CASSLTEDRPRYGYTF
NA	TRBV24-1	TRBD1	TRBJ1-2	TGTGCCACCAGTGATTTGGGACAGGGTGGAGGCTATGGCTACACCTTC	CATSDLGQGGGYGYTF
NA	TRBV7-2	NA	TRBJ1-1	TGTGCCAGCAGCTTACCAGGACAGAGATACACTGAAGCTTTCTTT	CASSLPGQRYTEAFF
NA	TRBV7-2	NA	TRBJ2-7	TGTGCCAGCAGCTTATTGACCGCCACAGCCTACGAGCAGTACTTC	CASSLLTATAYEQYF
NA	TRBV3-1/TRBV3-2	TRBD1	TRBJ1-1	TGTGCCGTTGGGACAGTCAACACTGAAGCTTTCTTT	CAVGTVNTEAFF
NA	TRBV15	NA	TRBJ2-7	TGTGCCACCAGCAGAGATCCAGGCTACTCCTACGAGCAGTACTTC	CATSRDPGYSYEQYF
NA	TRBV13	TRBD2	TRBJ2-2	TGTGCCAGCAGCTTGGGACTAGCGAGCACCGGGGAGCTGTTTTTT	CASSLGLASTGELFF
NA	TRBV28	NA	TRBJ1-4	TGTGCCAGCAGCCGACAGCCAAGAAATGAAAAACTGTTTTTT	CASSRQPRNEKLFF
NA	TRBV10-3	TRBD2	TRBJ2-1	TGTGCCATCAGTGAGCCTACTAGCGGGAGAAACAATGAGCAGTTCTTC	CAISEPTSGRNNEQFF
NA	TRBV9	TRBD1	TRBJ2-7	TGTGCCAGCAGCGTAAATACGGGACAGCGCTCCTACGAGCAGTACTTC	CASSVNTGQRSYEQYF
NA	TRBV11-1	TRBD1	TRBJ2-7	TGTGCCAGCAGCGGGGGACAGGGGAACTACGAGCAGTACTTC	CASSGGQGNYEQYF
NA	TRBV28	TRBD1	TRBJ1-4	TGTGCCAGCAGTTACAGGGGGGCCCCACCAGATGAAAAACTGTTTTTT	CASSYRGAPPDEKLFF
NA	TRBV5-1	TRBD1	TRBJ2-2	TGCGCCAGCAGCTCCGGACAGGGGGTCCCATACGTCACCGGGGAGCTGTTTTTT	CASSSGQGVPYVTGELFF
once	TRBV24-1	NA	TRBJ2-1	TGTGCCACCAGTGATTGGGGGGGCCCTGAGCAGTTCTTC	CATSDWGGPEQFF
NA	TRBV12-3/TRBV12-4	NA	TRBJ1-1	TGTGCCAGCAGTTTTAGCAACACTGAAGCTTTCTTT	CASSFSNTEAFF
NA	TRBV7-2	NA	TRBJ2-1	TGTGCCAGCACCCCCGTCGGGAGAGACTACAATGAGCAGTTCTTC	CASTPVGRDYNEQFF
NA	TRBV12-3/TRBV12-4	TRBD1	TRBJ2-7	TGTGCCAGCAGTTTGACAGGGAACTACGAGCAGTACTTC	CASSLTGNYEQYF
NA	TRBV5-5	TRBD2	TRBJ2-7	TGTGCCAGCAGCCTCCAAACCCCGGGACTAGCGTCCTACGAGCAGTACTTC	CASSLQTPGLASYEQYF
NA	TRBV19	NA	TRBJ2-7	TGTGCCAGTAGTATAGATCGCGGCTACGAGCAGTACTTC	CASSIDRGYEQYF
NA	TRBV5-5	NA	TRBJ1-2	TGTGCCAGCAGCTTGGAGGTGATCGGGTTGGGCTACACCTTC	CASSLEVIGLGYTF
NA	TRBV19	NA	TRBJ2-1	TGTGCCAGTAGTAAGTTTCGGAGTTCCTACAATGAGCAGTTCTTC	CASSKFRSSYNEQFF
NA	TRBV20-1	TRBD1	TRBJ1-5	TGCAGTGCTAGTAAGTGGGACAGGGGACGCAATCAGCCCCAGCATTTT	CSASKWDRGRNQPQHF
NA	TRBV6-5	TRBD1	TRBJ1-1	TGTGCCAGCAGTTCGATGGGACAGGGGAACACTGAAGCTTTCTTT	CASSSMGQGNTEAFF
NA	TRBV6-5	TRBD1	TRBJ2-7	TGTGCCAGCAAACTACAGGGGGCCTACGAGCAGTACTTC	CASKLQGAYEQYF
NA	TRBV28	TRBD1	TRBJ1-6	TGTGCCACCGTCCGGACAGGGAATTCACCCCTCCACTTT	CATVRTGNSPLHF
NA	TRBV28	NA	TRBJ2-7	TGTGCCAGCAGTTTTCAGGACGAGCAGTACTTC	CASSFQDEQYF
NA	TRBV18	NA	TRBJ1-3	TGTGCCAGCTCACCAGACACCAACACCATATATTTT	CASSPDTNTIYF
NA	TRBV6-6	NA	TRBJ2-6	TGTGCCAGCAGCACACACTCTGGGGCCAACGTCCTGACTTTC	CASSTHSGANVLTF
NA	TRBV4-1	NA	TRBJ2-5	TGCGCCAGCAGCCAAGAGGGCCAAGGGGCGCGGGAGACCCAGTACTTC	CASSQEGQGARETQYF
NA	TRBV6-6	TRBD1	TRBJ2-3	TGTGCCAGCATCTTGACAGGGGTTCGAGGCACAGATACGCAGTATTTT	CASILTGVRGTDTQYF
NA	TRBV11-2	NA	TRBJ2-1	TGTGCCAGCAGCCCAAAGCCTGAAACCTACAATGAGCAGTTCTTC	CASSPKPETYNEQFF
NA	TRBV9	TRBD1	TRBJ2-2	TGTGCCAGCAGCTTAAGACAGGGAATGAACACCGGGGAGCTGTTTTTT	CASSLRQGMNTGELFF
NA	TRBV6-5	TRBD1	TRBJ1-1	TGTGCCAGCGACAGGGACAATATGAACACTGAAGCTTTCTTT	CASDRDNMNTEAFF
NA	TRBV19	NA	TRBJ1-2	TGTGCCAGTAGTATCGGGATTCGGAGAAGGGCGGGCTATGGCTACACCTTC	CASSIGIRRRAGYGYTF
NA	TRBV7-2	TRBD1	TRBJ1-6	TGTGCCAGCAGCTCGGGAGGGGGCAGGGGTTCACCCCTCCACTTT	CASSSGGGRGSPLHF
NA	TRBV14	TRBD2	TRBJ2-1	TGTGCCAGCAGCCAAGATCGGACTAGCGGGGGAATCTACAATGAGCAGTTCTTC	CASSQDRTSGGIYNEQFF
NA	TRBV19	NA	TRBJ2-2	TGTGCCAGCAAGGGGCTCGGGAACACCGGGGAGCTGTTTTTT	CASKGLGNTGELFF
NA	TRBV5-4	NA	TRBJ2-1	TGTGCCAGCAACTCGAGGGGGGGGCAGGACAATGAGCAGTTCTTC	CASNSRGGQDNEQFF
NA	TRBV7-2	NA	TRBJ2-7	TGTGCCAGCAGCTCCCCGAACAGGGCAGGGGAGCAGTACTTC	CASSSPNRAGEQYF
NA	TRBV16	NA	TRBJ1-5	TGTGCCAGCAGCCTAGACAGTAGCAATCAGCCCCAGCATTTT	CASSLDSSNQPQHF
NA	TRBV27	TRBD1	TRBJ2-2	TGTGCCAGCACGGGACAGGGAAACACCGGGGAGCTGTTTTTT	CASTGQGNTGELFF
NA	TRBV19	NA	TRBJ2-2	TGTGCCAGTAGTATAGTGGGGGGATGGAACACCGGGGAGCTGTTTTTT	CASSIVGGWNTGELFF
few	TRBV6-1	NA	TRBJ1-2	TGTGCCAGCAGTGAACCGACAGGAGTTAAAAGAAACTATGGCTACACCTTC	CASSEPTGVKRNYGYTF
few	TRBV5-4	NA	TRBJ2-7	TGTGCCAGCAGCTCGGACAGCGAGCAGTACTTC	CASSSDSEQYF
NA	TRBV4-1	NA	TRBJ1-2	TGCGCCAGCAGCCAGGAACCGGGACAACCGCCTAGAGGGGGCACCTTC	CASSQEPGQPPRGGTF
NA	TRBV3-1/TRBV3-2	NA	TRBJ2-1	TGTGCCAGCAGCCTACAGGGTTCAACTGAGCAGTTCTTC	CASSLQGSTEQFF
NA	TRBV28	NA	TRBJ1-5	TGTGCCAGCAGGGAGGCGTCTAGCAATCAGCCCCAGCATTTT	CASREASSNQPQHF
NA	TRBV7-9	NA	TRBJ1-4	TGTGCCAGCAGCTTAGAGGCACAGATTAATGAAAAACTGTTTTTT	CASSLEAQINEKLFF
NA	TRBV27	NA	TRBJ1-5	TGTGCCAGCAGTTTCCGTGGGGTGGAAGGGGTCGATCAGCCCCAGCATTTT	CASSFRGVEGVDQPQHF
once	TRBV3-1/TRBV3-2	NA	TRBJ1-6	TGTGCCAGCAGCCAGATCACAAGGAGCTCCTATAATTCACCCCTCCACTTT	CASSQITRSSYNSPLHF
NA	TRBV6-1	NA	TRBJ1-1	TGTGCCAGCAGTGAATATCCCCAAGGCCGGGGCACTGAAGCTTTCTTT	CASSEYPQGRGTEAFF
NA	TRBV6-2/TRBV6-3	TRBD1	TRBJ1-5	TGTGCCAGCAGTTACTGGGGAGACCAGGGGACAGGGGCTCAGCCCCAGCATTTT	CASSYWGDQGTGAQPQHF
once	TRBV2	TRBD2	TRBJ2-1	TGTGCCAGCTCTCCACTAGCGGGATCTTACAATGAGCAGTTCTTC	CASSPLAGSYNEQFF
NA	TRBV6-5	NA	TRBJ2-7	TGTGCCAGCACGACAGAAAATTCCTACGAGCAGTACTTC	CASTTENSYEQYF
NA	TRBV28	NA	TRBJ1-1	TGTGCCAGCAGTTTATTAACAGGAAACACTGAAGCTTTCTTT	CASSLLTGNTEAFF
NA	TRBV7-2	TRBD1	TRBJ2-1	TGTGCCAGCAGCTTAGAGGGACAGGCCTACAATGAGCAGTTCTTC	CASSLEGQAYNEQFF
NA	TRBV19	NA	TRBJ2-3	TGTGCCAGTAGTATACAGGCGGGAGATACGCAGTATTTT	CASSIQAGDTQYF
NA	TRBV5-1	TRBD1	TRBJ2-2	TGCGCCAGCAGCTTGTGGCAGGGGGCACTTCGTGGCACCGGGGAGCTGTTTTTT	CASSLWQGALRGTGELFF
NA	TRBV10-3	TRBD2	TRBJ2-1	TGTGCCACGGGACTAGCGGGGCCCTACAATGAGCAGTTCTTC	CATGLAGPYNEQFF
NA	TRBV5-1	TRBD1	TRBJ2-5	TGCGCCAGCGGACAGGGCCAAGAGACCCAGTACTTC	CASGQGQETQYF